The source of this T cell receptor (beta chain) is a study of cytomegalovirus exposure and HLA in healthy donors. Regarding the study as a whole: Later genetic work tied a missense DCLRE1C variant to beta-chain V and J trimming. Altogether, 170 or so TCR beta chains were recorded as cytomegalovirus-associated.

Concerning this clone itself: Its antigen is still unknown.

This CDR3 region has 14 residues. Trimming removed 6 bases from V and 0 bases from J, with 10 bases in between. Germline lookup yields CDR1 MDHEN and CDR2 SYDVKM. The PCR contained 60 Vbeta and 13 Jbeta primers. As handled by the study authors: Counted up in a later analysis, unique TCR beta chains came to about 80 million, with around 11 million shared. TCRdb's table, derived via immunoSEQ multiplex PCR, lists solely in-frame clones and lacks some. The V and J calls and clone size come from that table; D and trimming were worked out from the DNA. The data contain more than 90,000 clones, around four fifths of them singletons.

The clonotype comes from a man aged 35-49 years in good health and CMV-seropositive. The sequenced sample was PBMCs. The J gene is TRBJ2-3, the V gene TRBV28; D gene unclear. The CDR3 DNA follows: TGTGCCAGCAGCCTAACCCGTAGCACAGATACGCAGTATTTT. This gives the protein CASSLTRSTDTQYF.